This T cell receptor beta chain was captured in a study of cytomegalovirus exposure and HLA in healthy donors. Findings of the study overall: As a later analysis showed, a missense DCLRE1C variant was linked to trimming of TCR beta V- and J-genes.

CDR3 size: 15 residues. Germline assignment: CDR1 MNHNS and CDR2 SASEGT. Primers for the PCR totalled 60 Vbeta and 13 Jbeta. Measured with immunoSEQ multiplex PCR; TCRdb has only the in-frame clones, and not every one. The sample lists about 79,000 clones, around three quarters occurring once. The table lists this clone with a count of one. Antigen specificity is unknown. One end of the junction does not line up with germline, which may come from a read error. Sequencing was done on a sample of PBMCs. The chain has TRBV6-1 and TRBJ1-5; TRBD1 aligns across 8 bases. The clonotype comes from a man aged 60 to 69 in good health and CMV-seronegative. CDR3 region: CATSLAAGGPRSQHF. The DNA of the CDR3 is TGTGCCACCAGTCTCGCGGCAGGGGGCCCACGTTCCCAGCATTTT.